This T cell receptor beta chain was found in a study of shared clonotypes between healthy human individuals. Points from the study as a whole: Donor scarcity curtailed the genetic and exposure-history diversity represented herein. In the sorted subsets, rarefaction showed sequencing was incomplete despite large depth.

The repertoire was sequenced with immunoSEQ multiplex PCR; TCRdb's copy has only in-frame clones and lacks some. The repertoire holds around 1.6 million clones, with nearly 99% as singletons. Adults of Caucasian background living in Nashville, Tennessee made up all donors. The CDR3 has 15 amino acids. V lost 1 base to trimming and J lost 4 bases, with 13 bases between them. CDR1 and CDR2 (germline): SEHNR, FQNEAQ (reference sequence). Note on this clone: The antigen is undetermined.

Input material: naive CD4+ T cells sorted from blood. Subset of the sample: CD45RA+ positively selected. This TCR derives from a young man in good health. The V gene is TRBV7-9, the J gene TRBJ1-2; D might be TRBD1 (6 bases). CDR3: CASSLGIQGGYGYTF. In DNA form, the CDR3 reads TGTGCCAGCAGCTTAGGTATACAGGGCGGCTATGGCTACACCTTC.